This T cell receptor (beta chain) was captured by sequencing in a study of beta chain features in type 1 diabetes. The sample holds a few counts of this clone. This CDR3 is also generated by other DNA sequences in the sample. Expressed TCRB transcripts got sequenced, as all isolated RNA was reverse transcribed. TCRdb keeps only in-frame clones here, not all; method: immunoSEQ multiplex PCR. The sample has about 900,000 clones, about a sixth seen once. Germline lookup yields CDR1 SNHLY and CDR2 FYNNEI. The CDR3 totals 14 residues. V shed 6 bases and J 2 bases; nucleotides not matched to a gene: 1. This sequence originates from a woman younger than 30 in good health. Specimen: naive CD4+ T cells from blood. This rearrangement joins TRBV2 to TRBJ1-5; TRBD1 matches 10 bases. The CDR3 reads CASRGTGGNQPQHF. CDR3 DNA: TGTGCCAGCAGGGGGACAGGGGGCAATCAGCCCCAGCATTTT.